The clone carrying this T cell receptor beta chain was counted between two and nine times. What it binds is unknown. This sample was included in a study of OX40 agonist ivuxolimab in advanced cancers. The germline V gene has CDR1 SGDLS and CDR2 YYNGEE. This CDR3 contains 13 residues. Between the trimmed V and J ends, which lost 0 bases and 8 bases, there was a span of 8 bases. General study results and limits: Partial responders receiving 0.1-3.0 mg/kg showed among the lowest clonal expansion. Researchers did not establish what antigens the expanded peripheral T cells target.

Prior autoimmune disease or systemic immunosuppression barred patients. TCRdb's table, derived via immunoSEQ multiplex PCR, lists solely in-frame clones and lacks some. The repertoire includes tens of thousands of clones, 65% to 90% of them detected once, and about a third sits in the top ten. Material: CD4+ or CD8+ T cells sorted from blood, obtained in a trial of the OX40 agonist ivuxolimab. The sequence came from an adult with an advanced solid tumor such as melanoma, head and neck, liver or kidney cancer. The chain carries TRBV9 and TRBJ1-4, with D unclear. In DNA form, the CDR3 reads TGTGCCAGCAGCGTAGACCTTTACGAAAAACTGTTTTTT. This gives the protein CASSVDLYEKLFF.